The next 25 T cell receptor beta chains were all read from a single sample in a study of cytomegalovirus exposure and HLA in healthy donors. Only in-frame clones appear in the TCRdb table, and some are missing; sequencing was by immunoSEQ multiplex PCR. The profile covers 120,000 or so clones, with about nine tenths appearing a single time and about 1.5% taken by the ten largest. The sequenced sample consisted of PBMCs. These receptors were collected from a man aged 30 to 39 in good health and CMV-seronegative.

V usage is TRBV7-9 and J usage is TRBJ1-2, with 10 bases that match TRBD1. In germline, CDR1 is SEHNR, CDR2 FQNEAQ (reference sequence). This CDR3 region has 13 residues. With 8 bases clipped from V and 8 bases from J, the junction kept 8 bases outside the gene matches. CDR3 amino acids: CASGGTGARGYTF. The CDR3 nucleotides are TGTGCCAGCGGGGGGACAGGGGCGCGGGGCTACACCTTC.

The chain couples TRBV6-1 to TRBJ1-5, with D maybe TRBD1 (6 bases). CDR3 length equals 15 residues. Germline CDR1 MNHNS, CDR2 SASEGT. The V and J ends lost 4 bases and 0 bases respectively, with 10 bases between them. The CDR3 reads CASSVHRDSNQPQHF. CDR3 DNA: TGTGCCAGCAGTGTCCACAGGGATAGCAATCAGCCCCAGCATTTT.

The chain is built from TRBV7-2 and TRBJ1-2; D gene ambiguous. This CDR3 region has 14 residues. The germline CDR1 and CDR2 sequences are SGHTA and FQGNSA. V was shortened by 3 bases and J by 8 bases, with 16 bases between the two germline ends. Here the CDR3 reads CASSFSTTGGGYTF. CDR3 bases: TGTGCCAGCAGCTTCTCCACCACGGGTGGCGGCTACACCTTC.

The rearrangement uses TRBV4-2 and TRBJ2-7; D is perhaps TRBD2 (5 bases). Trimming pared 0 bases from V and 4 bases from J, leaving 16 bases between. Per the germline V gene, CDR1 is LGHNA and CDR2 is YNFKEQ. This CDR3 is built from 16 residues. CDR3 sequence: CASSQDRASGIYEQYF. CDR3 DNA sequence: TGTGCCAGCAGCCAAGATCGGGCCTCGGGGATTTACGAGCAGTACTTC.

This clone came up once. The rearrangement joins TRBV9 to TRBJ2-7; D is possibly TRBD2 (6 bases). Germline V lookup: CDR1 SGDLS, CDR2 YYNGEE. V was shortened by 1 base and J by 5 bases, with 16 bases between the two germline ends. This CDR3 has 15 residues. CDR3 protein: CASSVWAERVDEQYF. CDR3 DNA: TGTGCCAGCAGCGTATGGGCGGAGCGGGTAGACGAGCAGTACTTC.

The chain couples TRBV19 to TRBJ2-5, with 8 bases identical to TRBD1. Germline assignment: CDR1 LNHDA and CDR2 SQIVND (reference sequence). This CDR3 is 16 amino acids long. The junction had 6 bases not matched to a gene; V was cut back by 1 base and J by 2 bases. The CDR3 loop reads CASSIVPGTGQETQYF. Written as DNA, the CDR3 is TGTGCCAGTAGTATAGTGCCCGGGACAGGACAAGAGACCCAGTACTTC.

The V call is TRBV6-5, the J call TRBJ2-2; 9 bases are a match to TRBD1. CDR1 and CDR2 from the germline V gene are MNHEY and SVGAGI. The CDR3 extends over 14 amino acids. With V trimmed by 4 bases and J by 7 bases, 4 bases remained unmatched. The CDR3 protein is CASSLGQGHGELFF. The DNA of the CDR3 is TGTGCCAGCAGTTTGGGACAGGGACACGGGGAGCTGTTTTTT.

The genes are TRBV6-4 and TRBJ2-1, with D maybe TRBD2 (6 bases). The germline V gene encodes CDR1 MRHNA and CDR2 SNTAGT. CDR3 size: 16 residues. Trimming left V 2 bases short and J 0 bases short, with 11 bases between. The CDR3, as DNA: TGTGCCAGCAGTGACCAGACTAGTGGCTCCTACAATGAGCAGTTCTTC. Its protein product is CASSDQTSGSYNEQFF.

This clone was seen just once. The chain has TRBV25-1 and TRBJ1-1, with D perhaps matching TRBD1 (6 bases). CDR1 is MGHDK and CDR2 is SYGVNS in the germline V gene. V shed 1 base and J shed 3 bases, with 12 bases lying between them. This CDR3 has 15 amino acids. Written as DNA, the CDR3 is TGTGCCAGCAGTGAATTGGGGGACACTTACACTGAAGCTTTCTTT. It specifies CASSELGDTYTEAFF. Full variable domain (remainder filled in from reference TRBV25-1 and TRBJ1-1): EADIYQTPRYLVIGTGKKITLECSQTMGHDKMYWYQQDPGMELHLIHYSYGVNSTEKGDLSSESTVSRIRTEHFPLTLESARPSHTSQYLCASSELGDTYTEAFFGQGTRLTVV.

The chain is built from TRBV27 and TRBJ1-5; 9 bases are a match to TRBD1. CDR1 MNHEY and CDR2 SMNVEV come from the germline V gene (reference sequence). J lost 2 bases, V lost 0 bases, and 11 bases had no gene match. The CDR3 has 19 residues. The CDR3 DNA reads TGTGCCAGCAGTTTATCCGGGACAGGGAGGTCTGATGGCAATCAGCCCCAGCATTTT. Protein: CASSLSGTGRSDGNQPQHF.

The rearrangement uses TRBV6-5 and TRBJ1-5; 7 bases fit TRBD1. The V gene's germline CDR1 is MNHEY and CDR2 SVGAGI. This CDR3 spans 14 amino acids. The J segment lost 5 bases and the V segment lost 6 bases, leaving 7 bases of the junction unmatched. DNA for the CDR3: TGTGCCAGCAGGCGGACAGGTGGTGATCAGCCCCAGCATTTT. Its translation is CASRRTGGDQPQHF.

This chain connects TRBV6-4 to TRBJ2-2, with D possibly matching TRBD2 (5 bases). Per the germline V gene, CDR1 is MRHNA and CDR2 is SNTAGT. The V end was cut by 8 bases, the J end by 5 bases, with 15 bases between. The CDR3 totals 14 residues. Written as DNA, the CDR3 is TGTGCCAGCTCCGGGGATCTATCAACCGGGGAGCTGTTTTTT. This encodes CASSGDLSTGELFF.

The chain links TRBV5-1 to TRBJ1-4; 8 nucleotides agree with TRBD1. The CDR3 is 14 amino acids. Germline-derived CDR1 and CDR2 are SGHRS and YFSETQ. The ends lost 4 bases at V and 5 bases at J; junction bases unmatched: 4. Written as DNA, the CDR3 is TGCGCCAGCAGCATACAGGGGGGGAATGAAAAACTGTTTTTT. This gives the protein CASSIQGGNEKLFF.

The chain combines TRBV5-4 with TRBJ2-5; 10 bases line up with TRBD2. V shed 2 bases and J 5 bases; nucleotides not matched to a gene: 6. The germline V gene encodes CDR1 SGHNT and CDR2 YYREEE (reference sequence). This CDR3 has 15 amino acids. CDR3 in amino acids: CASSFSTSGTETQYF. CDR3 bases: TGTGCCAGCAGCTTTAGCACTAGCGGGACGGAGACCCAGTACTTC.

CDR3 amino acids: CASSPKRAQNEQFF. The CDR3 DNA is TGTGCCAGCAGCCCTAAGAGGGCTCAGAATGAGCAGTTCTTC. V is TRBV13 and J is TRBJ2-1, with D possibly being TRBD2 (5 bases). V lost 5 bases, J lost 7 bases, and 15 bases lay in between. Germline lookup yields CDR1 PRHDT and CDR2 FYEKMQ (reference sequence). CDR3 size: 14 residues. The whole variable domain, filled in from reference TRBV13 and TRBJ2-1, reads AAGVIQSPRHLIKEKRETATLKCYPIPRHDTVYWYQQGPGQDPQFLISFYEKMQSDKGSIPDRFSAQQFSDYHSELNMSSLELGDSALYFCASSPKRAQNEQFFGPGTRLTVL.

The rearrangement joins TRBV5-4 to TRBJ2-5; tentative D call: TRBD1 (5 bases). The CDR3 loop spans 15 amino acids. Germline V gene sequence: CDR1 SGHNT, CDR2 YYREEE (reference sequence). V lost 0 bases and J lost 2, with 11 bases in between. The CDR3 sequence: CASSLVVGQQETQYF. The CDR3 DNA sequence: TGTGCCAGCAGCTTGGTGGTAGGACAACAAGAGACCCAGTACTTC. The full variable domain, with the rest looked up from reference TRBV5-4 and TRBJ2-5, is ETGVTQSPTHLIKTRGQQVTLRCSSQSGHNTVSWYQQALGQGPQFIFQYYREEENGRGNFPPRFSGLQFPNYSSELNVNALELDDSALYLCASSLVVGQQETQYFGPGTRLLVL.

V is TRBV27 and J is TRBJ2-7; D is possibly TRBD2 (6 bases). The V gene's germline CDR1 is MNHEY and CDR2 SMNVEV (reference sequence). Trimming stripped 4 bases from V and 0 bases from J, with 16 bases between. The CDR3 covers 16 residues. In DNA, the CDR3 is TGTGCCAGCAGTTACAAACAGCGGGTTAGCTCCTACGAGCAGTACTTC. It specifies CASSYKQRVSSYEQYF.

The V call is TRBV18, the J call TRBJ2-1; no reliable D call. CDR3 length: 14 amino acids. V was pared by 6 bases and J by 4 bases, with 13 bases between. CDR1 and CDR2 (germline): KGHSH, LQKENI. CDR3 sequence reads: CASSPGANYNEQFF. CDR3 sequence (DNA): TGTGCCAGCTCCCCGGGTGCGAATTACAATGAGCAGTTCTTC.

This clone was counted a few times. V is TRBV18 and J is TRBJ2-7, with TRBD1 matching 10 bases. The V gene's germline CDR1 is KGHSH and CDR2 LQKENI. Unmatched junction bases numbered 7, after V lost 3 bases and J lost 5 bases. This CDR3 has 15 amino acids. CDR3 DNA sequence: TGTGCCAGCTCACCCGGGACAGGGGCCTCAAACGAGCAGTACTTC. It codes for CASSPGTGASNEQYF.

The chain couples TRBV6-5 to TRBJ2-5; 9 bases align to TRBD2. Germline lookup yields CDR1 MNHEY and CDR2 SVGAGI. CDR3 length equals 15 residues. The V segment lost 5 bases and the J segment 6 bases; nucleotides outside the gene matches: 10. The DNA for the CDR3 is TGTGCCAGCAGTCCCGGTAGCGGGAGCAGAAAGACCCAGTACTTC. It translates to CASSPGSGSRKTQYF.

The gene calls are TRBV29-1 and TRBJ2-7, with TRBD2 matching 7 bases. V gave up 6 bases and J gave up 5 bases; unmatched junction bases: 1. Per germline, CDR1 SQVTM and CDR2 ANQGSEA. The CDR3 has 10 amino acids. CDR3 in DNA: TGCAGCGTGGGGGGGGACGAGCAGTACTTC. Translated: CSVGGDEQYF.

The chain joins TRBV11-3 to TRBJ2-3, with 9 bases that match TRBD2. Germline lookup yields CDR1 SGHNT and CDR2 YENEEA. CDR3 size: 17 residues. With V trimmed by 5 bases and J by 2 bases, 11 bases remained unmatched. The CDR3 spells CASSPYGLAGLTDTQYF. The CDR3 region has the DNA TGTGCCAGCAGCCCCTACGGGCTAGCGGGACTCACAGATACGCAGTATTTT.

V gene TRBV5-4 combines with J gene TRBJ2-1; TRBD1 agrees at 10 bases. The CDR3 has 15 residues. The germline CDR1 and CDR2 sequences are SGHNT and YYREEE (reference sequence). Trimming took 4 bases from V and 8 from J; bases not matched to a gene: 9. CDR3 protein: CASSGRTGGGDEQFF. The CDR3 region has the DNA TGTGCCAGCAGCGGTAGGACAGGGGGAGGAGATGAGCAGTTCTTC.

CDR3 in amino acids: CASSPPTSGQAADTQYF. For the CDR3, the DNA is TGTGCCAGCAGCCCACCGACCTCTGGACAGGCTGCAGATACGCAGTATTTT. This rearrangement joins TRBV13 to TRBJ2-3; 7 bases match TRBD1. V lost 5 bases, J lost 4 bases, and 15 bases stayed unmatched. CDR1 and CDR2 from the germline V gene are PRHDT and FYEKMQ (reference sequence). CDR3 size: 17 residues.

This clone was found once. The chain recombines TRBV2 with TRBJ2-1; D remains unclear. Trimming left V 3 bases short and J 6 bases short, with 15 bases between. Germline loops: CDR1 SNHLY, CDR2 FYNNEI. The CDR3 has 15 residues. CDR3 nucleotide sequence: TGTGCCAGCAGTGATGTAGTTGTACGCACCAATGAGCAGTTCTTC. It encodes CASSDVVVRTNEQFF.